This T cell receptor beta chain was profiled in a study of T cells in Graves' hyperthyroidism and ophthalmopathy. Study-wide findings and caveats: Blood samples included most of the expanded thyroid clonotypes exceeding 0.001.

This CDR3 is 15 amino acids long. The ends were cut back, 5 bases at V and 1 base at J, with 14 bases in the middle. Per germline, CDR1 SQVTM and CDR2 ANQGSEA. Concerning this clonotype itself: Its antigen remains unknown.

Amplified TCR beta CDR3 regions came from RNA transcripts. The TCR CDR3 first-round RT-PCR relied on the HTBI primer set. TCRdb fed the multiplex PCR reads into MiXCR, producing one record per CDR3 protein. The sample has some 560,000 distinct CDR3 sequences, more than 15% seen once. This clonotype originated in a woman under 40 with Graves' hyperthyroidism. The sample consisted of blood. The genes are TRBV29-1 and TRBJ2-2, with no clear D. The CDR3 nucleotides read TGCAGCGTTTCGGTACTCTCTGAGAACACCGGGGAGCTGTTTTTT. Translated, it gives CSVSVLSENTGELFF.